A selection of T cell receptor beta chains follows, all from one sample in a study of blood T cell repertoires in COVID-19. Some clones are missing from TCRdb's copy, which holds only in-frame ones; the method was immunoSEQ multiplex PCR. This table holds 110,000 to 150,000 clones, around 88% found once. Input material: peripheral blood. These receptors all come from a woman aged 55-69 years with acute or convalescent COVID-19. Both conserved end residues are part of each CDR3. The D gene is left open where the match is weak. Clone size is stated in some rows and not others, as once, few, many or a class when expanded.

V gene	CDR3 length	J gene	clone size	D gene	CDR3 DNA	CDR3 protein
TRBV6-2/TRBV6-3	16	TRBJ2-1	NA	NA	TGTGCCAGCAGTTACTCGAACAGGGAGCCCTACAATGAGCAGTTCTTC	CASSYSNREPYNEQFF
TRBV6-2/TRBV6-3	16	TRBJ2-1	NA	TRBD1	TGTGCCAGCAGTCGACCAGGACAGGAACCCCGGGGCGAGCAGTTCTTC	CASSRPGQEPRGEQFF
TRBV5-4	17	TRBJ1-6	NA	NA	TGTGCCAGCAGCTTGGAGCGTAGGAGCTCCTATAATTCACCCCTCCACTTT	CASSLERRSSYNSPLHF
TRBV19	15	TRBJ1-1	once	TRBD1	TGTGCCAGTATGAGTGGGACAGGGATGAACACTGAAGCTTTCTTT	CASMSGTGMNTEAFF
TRBV19	13	TRBJ1-2	NA	TRBD1	TGTGCCAGCCGGACAGGGGGCTCCAATGGCTACACCTTC	CASRTGGSNGYTF
TRBV5-1	15	TRBJ1-2	NA	TRBD1	TGCGCCAGCAGCAGGGGACAGGGCGGTCTCTATGGCTACACCTTC	CASSRGQGGLYGYTF
TRBV30	15	TRBJ2-7	NA	TRBD1	TGTGCCTGGAGTGTACCCGGGACAGTCTCCTACGAGCAGTACTTC	CAWSVPGTVSYEQYF
TRBV28	13	TRBJ1-5	NA	NA	TGTGCCAGCAGTTATCAGTCAAATCAGCCCCAGCATTTT	CASSYQSNQPQHF
TRBV9	15	TRBJ1-2	NA	TRBD1	TGTGCCAGCAGCGTAGGGACAGGGGCTAACTATGGCTACACCTTC	CASSVGTGANYGYTF
TRBV3-1/TRBV3-2	16	TRBJ2-7	NA	TRBD1	TGTGCCAGCAGCCAGACTCCGGGACAGGGGGCCCACGAGCAGTACTTC	CASSQTPGQGAHEQYF
TRBV7-6	15	TRBJ2-5	NA	TRBD2	TGTGCCAGCAGCCGGGACTACCGGGAGCAAGAGTCCCAGTACTTC	CASSRDYREQESQYF
TRBV20-1	15	TRBJ2-5	NA	NA	TGCAGTGCTAGTTACAGCACCAACCTCCCAGAGACCCAGTACTTC	CSASYSTNLPETQYF
TRBV7-2	13	TRBJ1-5	NA	NA	TGTGCCAGCAGCTCCACAGCAAATCAGCCCCAGCATTTT	CASSSTANQPQHF
TRBV4-1	15	TRBJ2-7	NA	NA	TGCGCCAGCAGCCAAGTCCAGCAGGGCGTATACGAGCAGTACTTC	CASSQVQQGVYEQYF
TRBV6-6	14	TRBJ1-2	NA	NA	TGTGCCAGCAGTTACTCGGGCGCTAACTATGGCTACACCTTC	CASSYSGANYGYTF
TRBV5-8	14	TRBJ1-2	NA	NA	TGTGCCAGCAGCTTGGAGCGGGGGATCTATGGCTACACCTTC	CASSLERGIYGYTF
TRBV4-3	16	TRBJ1-6	NA	TRBD1	TGCGCCAGCAGCGGGGGGGTGACAGGGGGCGGCTCCCTCCTCCACTTT	CASSGGVTGGGSLLHF
TRBV3-1/TRBV3-2	16	TRBJ1-1	few	TRBD1	TGTGCCAGCAGCCAAGCCACAGGGGGCTTGGGCACTGAAGCTTTCTTT	CASSQATGGLGTEAFF
TRBV29-1	12	TRBJ2-2	NA	NA	TGCAGCGTTGTGTACTACACCGGGGAGCTGTTTTTT	CSVVYYTGELFF
TRBV24-1	14	TRBJ2-7	NA	NA	TGTGCCACCAGTGATGCCACCGGGGCCTACGAGCAGTACTTC	CATSDATGAYEQYF
TRBV6-6	14	TRBJ1-5	NA	NA	TGTGCCAGCAGTCACCCCGAGGTGCCTCAGCCCCAGCATTTT	CASSHPEVPQPQHF
TRBV18	17	TRBJ2-5	once	TRBD1	TGTGCCAGCTCACCCACGGACAGGGGGCTTCGGCAAGAGACCCAGTACTTC	CASSPTDRGLRQETQYF
TRBV6-2/TRBV6-3	16	TRBJ2-7	NA	TRBD2	TGTGCCAGCAGTTACTCTCGGCTAGCGGGCGTCGACGAGCAGTACTTC	CASSYSRLAGVDEQYF
TRBV5-1	14	TRBJ2-7	NA	NA	TGCGCCAGCAGCTTGGCTGGAGGGGCCCACGAGCAGTACTTC	CASSLAGGAHEQYF
TRBV4-3	13	TRBJ2-7	NA	NA	TGCGCCAGCAGCCAAGTCGGGGGCTACGAGCAGTACTTC	CASSQVGGYEQYF
TRBV7-3	15	TRBJ1-2	NA	TRBD1	TGTGCCAGCAGTTTAGGCCCGGGACAGGGTTATGGCTACACCTTC	CASSLGPGQGYGYTF
TRBV10-3	13	TRBJ2-2	NA	NA	TGTGCCATCAAAGAAACAGGGATCGGGGAGCTGTTTTTT	CAIKETGIGELFF
TRBV6-4	13	TRBJ1-5	NA	NA	TGTGCCAGCAGTGACGAAGTCGGTCAGCCCCAGCATTTT	CASSDEVGQPQHF
TRBV9	12	TRBJ1-1	NA	NA	TGTGCCAGCAGCCCTCAAACAGGGGAAGCTTTCTTT	CASSPQTGEAFF
TRBV4-1	16	TRBJ1-5	NA	TRBD1	TGCGCCAGCAGCCAAGGGGGACAGGGAACGAATCAGCCCCAGCATTTT	CASSQGGQGTNQPQHF
TRBV28	14	TRBJ2-7	NA	NA	TGTGCCAGTAAGCAGGCAACACTCCCCTACGAGCAGTACTTC	CASKQATLPYEQYF
TRBV7-9	14	TRBJ2-5	NA	TRBD1	TGTGCCAGCAGCTTGGGACAGGTCCAAGAGACCCAGTACTTC	CASSLGQVQETQYF
TRBV28	16	TRBJ2-1	NA	TRBD1	TGTGCCAGCAGTTTGGGACAGAACTCTTATTACAATGAGCAGTTCTTC	CASSLGQNSYYNEQFF
TRBV19	16	TRBJ1-5	NA	TRBD1	TGTGCCAGTAGGCCACCCCGGGACAGAAATGGAGGGCCCCAGCATTTT	CASRPPRDRNGGPQHF
TRBV4-1	15	TRBJ1-1	NA	TRBD1	TGCGCCAGCAGCTACAGACAGGGGTTCTCCACTGAAGCTTTCTTT	CASSYRQGFSTEAFF
TRBV28	15	TRBJ2-5	NA	NA	TGTGCCAGCAGTTTAGCAGGGGCAGGACAAGAGACCCAGTACTTC	CASSLAGAGQETQYF
TRBV7-3	14	TRBJ1-1	few	NA	TGTGCCAGCAGCTTAAAGGGGCCGGACACTGAAGCTTTCTTT	CASSLKGPDTEAFF
TRBV27	14	TRBJ2-1	few	NA	TGTGCCTCACGGGGGACTGTGTCCTACAATGAGCAGTTCTTC	CASRGTVSYNEQFF
TRBV4-3	15	TRBJ1-2	once	NA	TGCGCCAGCAGCCAAGAACCAGGGAACTACTATGGCTACACCTTC	CASSQEPGNYYGYTF
TRBV7-9	16	TRBJ1-2	NA	NA	TGTGCCAGCAGCTCTACCAACCCTCTCATTAACTATGGCTACACCTTC	CASSSTNPLINYGYTF
TRBV7-9	13	TRBJ2-2	NA	NA	TGTGCCAGCAGCTTAGGGCAGGCCGGGGAGCTGTTTTTT	CASSLGQAGELFF
TRBV5-8	14	TRBJ2-2	NA	NA	TGTGCCAGCAGCTTGCAGGGCGGCACCGGGGAGCTGTTTTTT	CASSLQGGTGELFF
TRBV6-5	13	TRBJ1-2	NA	NA	TGTGCCAGCAGTAAAATTTCCGTCCCGGGCTACACCTTC	CASSKISVPGYTF
TRBV6-5	16	TRBJ1-3	NA	NA	TGTGCCAGCAGTTACTCGACATTGGGTCCTGGAAACACCATATATTTT	CASSYSTLGPGNTIYF
TRBV20-1	13	TRBJ1-1	NA	NA	TGCAGTGCTAGTAGGGGAAGGGACACTGAAGCTTTCTTT	CSASRGRDTEAFF
TRBV13	17	TRBJ1-2	NA	TRBD1	TGTGCCAGCAGCTTAGGACAGGGGAAACGAGGGTCGTATGGCTACACCTTC	CASSLGQGKRGSYGYTF
TRBV6-5	13	TRBJ1-5	NA	NA	TGTGCCAGCGGAGGAAGGGATCATCAGCCCCAGCATTTT	CASGGRDHQPQHF
TRBV7-6	11	TRBJ2-1	NA	NA	TGTGCCAGCAGCTCGGGTCCGTCCCTTTTCTTC	CASSSGPSLFF
TRBV4-1	19	TRBJ1-1	NA	TRBD1	TGCGCCAGCAGCCAATACCGACAGGGGCAGTGGGGCTCGAACACTGAAGCTTTCTTT	CASSQYRQGQWGSNTEAFF
TRBV5-5	16	TRBJ2-3	NA	NA	TGTGCCAGCAGCTTGGGCCTAGAATCGGGCACAGATACGCAGTATTTT	CASSLGLESGTDTQYF
TRBV29-1	13	TRBJ1-2	NA	TRBD1	TGCAGCGTCACCGGACAGGGCGAGTATGGCTACACCTTC	CSVTGQGEYGYTF
TRBV12-3/TRBV12-4	13	TRBJ1-4	NA	TRBD1	TGTGCCAGTCAGGGGGCTGCGGGTGAAAAACTGTTTTTT	CASQGAAGEKLFF
TRBV25-1	15	TRBJ1-4	once	NA	TGTGCCAGCACCTCCAACACCGCTAGCCGGGAAAAACTGTTTTTT	CASTSNTASREKLFF